This T cell receptor (beta chain) was sequenced for a study of cytomegalovirus exposure and HLA in healthy donors. Whole-study results and caveats: The study flagged around 150 TCR beta chains as cytomegalovirus-associated. Most of the TCR beta V segments (in an earlier analysis) were productive either about 87% or about 30% of the time.

Worth noting for this clone: What it binds is not known. At one end, the junction sequence differs from germline, possibly due to a read error.

Germline V CDR1 and CDR2: SEHNR, FQNEAQ (reference sequence). The length of the CDR3 is 12 residues. PCR was performed using 60 Vbeta and 13 Jbeta primers. Here immunoSEQ multiplex PCR was the method, and the copy in TCRdb shows in-frame clones only, minus some. The profile shows 100,000 to 150,000 clones, 77% of them singletons. This receptor was identified in a male donor in good health and CMV-seropositive. The chain carries TRBV7-9 and TRBJ2-7; maybe TRBD1 (6 bases). Specimen: PBMCs. The CDR3 DNA sequence: TGTTCCAGCAGCTTACAGGGTCACGAGCAGTACTTC. It is translated as CSSSLQGHEQYF.